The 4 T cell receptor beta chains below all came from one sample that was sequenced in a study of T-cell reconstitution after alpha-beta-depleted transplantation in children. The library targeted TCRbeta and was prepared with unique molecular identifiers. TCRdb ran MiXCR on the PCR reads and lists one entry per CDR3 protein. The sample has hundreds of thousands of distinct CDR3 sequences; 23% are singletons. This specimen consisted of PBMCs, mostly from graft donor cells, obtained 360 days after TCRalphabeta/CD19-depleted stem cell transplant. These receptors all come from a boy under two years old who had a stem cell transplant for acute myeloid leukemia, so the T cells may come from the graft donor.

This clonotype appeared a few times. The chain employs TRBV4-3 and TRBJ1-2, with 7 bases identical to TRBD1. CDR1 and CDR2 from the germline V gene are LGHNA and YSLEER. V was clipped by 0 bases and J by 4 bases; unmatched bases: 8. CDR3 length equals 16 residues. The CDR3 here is CASSQDLTGRPYGYTF. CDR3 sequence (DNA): TGCGCCAGCAGCCAAGACCTGACAGGGAGGCCCTATGGCTACACCTTC.

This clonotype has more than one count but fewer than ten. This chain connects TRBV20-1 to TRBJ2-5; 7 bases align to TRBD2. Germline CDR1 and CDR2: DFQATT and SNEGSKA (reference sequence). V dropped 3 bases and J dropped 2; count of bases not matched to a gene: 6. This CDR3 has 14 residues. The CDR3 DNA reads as TGCAGTGCTAGTAGACTAGCTGGGCAAGAGACCCAGTACTTC. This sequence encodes CSASRLAGQETQYF.

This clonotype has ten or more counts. Here the CDR3 reads CATSGESDTEAFF. In DNA, the CDR3 is TGTGCCACCAGTGGGGAGTCGGACACTGAAGCTTTCTTT. V and J are TRBV24-1 and TRBJ1-1; D uncertain. Germline V gene data show CDR1 as KGHDR and CDR2 as SFDVKD. Trimming took 5 bases from V and 3 from J, leaving 9 bases between them. The CDR3 covers 13 residues.

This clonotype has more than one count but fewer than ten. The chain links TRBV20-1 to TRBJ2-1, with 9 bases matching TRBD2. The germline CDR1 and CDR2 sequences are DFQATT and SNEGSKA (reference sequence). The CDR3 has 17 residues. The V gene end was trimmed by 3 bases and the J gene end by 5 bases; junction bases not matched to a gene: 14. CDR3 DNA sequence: TGCAGTGCTAGGGACCTTCTCGGACTAGCGCGAAACAATGAGCAGTTCTTC. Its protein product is CSARDLLGLARNNEQFF.